A selection of T cell receptor beta chains follows, all from one sample in a study of early T cells in non-severe SARS-CoV-2 infection. A single record per CDR3 protein comes from TCRdb applying MiXCR to the 5' RACE reads. This sample has 20,000 to 25,000 distinct CDR3 sequences, with less than 4.5% found just once. The sequencing input was whole blood. The receptors come from an adult who was a healthcare worker with PCR-confirmed SARS-CoV-2 infection or an uninfected control (not recorded which). Both conserved end residues are part of each CDR3. D genes are given only for firm matches. Clone size, where shown, is once, few, many, or a class for clones that have expanded.

j_call,d_call,clone_size,v_call,cdr3_aa,cdr3_nt
TRBJ2-7,NA,many,TRBV19,CASSQTRDSHEQYF,TGTGCCAGTAGCCAGACCCGGGACTCACACGAGCAGTACTTC
TRBJ2-3,TRBD1,NA,TRBV20-1,CSASPTGSAADTQYF,TGCAGTGCTAGCCCGACAGGGAGCGCCGCAGATACGCAGTATTTT
TRBJ2-5,TRBD1,few,TRBV5-1,CASSDGQGGETQYF,TGCGCCAGCAGCGACGGACAGGGGGGAGAGACCCAGTACTTC
TRBJ1-5,NA,few,TRBV10-3,CAISRTGDNQPQHF,TGTGCCATCAGCCGGACGGGCGACAATCAGCCCCAGCATTTT
TRBJ2-7,TRBD1,many,TRBV29-1,CSALTGNEQYF,TGCAGCGCCTTGACAGGGAACGAGCAGTACTTC
TRBJ2-5,NA,NA,TRBV5-5,CASSLVPATQETQYF,TGTGCCAGCAGCTTGGTGCCAGCAACACAAGAGACCCAGTACTTC
TRBJ2-3,TRBD2,medium-sized,TRBV7-2,CASSLAPSGGTDTQYF,TGTGCCAGCAGCTTAGCTCCTAGCGGGGGGACAGATACGCAGTATTTT
TRBJ1-1,NA,few,TRBV27,CASSFHRTFYTEAFF,TGTGCCAGCAGTTTCCACCGGACATTCTACACTGAAGCTTTCTTT
TRBJ2-2,TRBD2,few,TRBV5-1,CASSSIAGEDTGELFF,TGCGCCAGCAGCTCCATAGCGGGGGAGGACACCGGGGAGCTGTTTTTT
TRBJ2-3,TRBD2,NA,TRBV6-6,CASSYGRGGSDTQYF,TGTGCCAGCAGTTACGGGCGGGGGGGCTCTGATACGCAGTATTTT
TRBJ1-2,NA,medium-sized,TRBV6-2/TRBV6-3,CASSYTANYGYTF,TGTGCCAGCAGTTACACGGCGAACTATGGCTACACCTTC
TRBJ1-1,NA,many,TRBV10-3,CASKMNTEAFF,TGTGCCAGTAAGATGAACACTGAAGCTTTCTTT
TRBJ2-1,NA,NA,TRBV5-5,CASSLRGLGLEYNEQFF,TGTGCCAGCAGCTTGCGGGGTTTGGGACTCGAGTACAATGAGCAGTTCTTC
TRBJ2-7,NA,many,TRBV11-2,CASSQGSSYEQYF,TGTGCCAGCAGCCAGGGTAGCTCCTACGAGCAGTACTTC
TRBJ2-7,TRBD1,many,TRBV10-3,CATSRDRADEQYF,TGTGCCACCTCACGGGACAGGGCGGACGAGCAGTACTTC
TRBJ2-1,NA,many,TRBV7-3,CASSLISGGPNEQFF,TGTGCCAGCAGCTTAATCTCGGGCGGACCTAATGAGCAGTTCTTC
TRBJ1-1,NA,few,TRBV6-5,CASSYISGMNTEAFF,TGTGCCAGCAGTTACATTAGCGGAATGAACACTGAAGCTTTCTTT
TRBJ1-6,NA,many,TRBV9,CASSPRDGSSYNSPLHF,TGTGCCAGCAGCCCTCGAGACGGTAGCTCCTATAATTCACCCCTCCACTTT
TRBJ2-7,NA,many,TRBV6-5,CASRSTQSSYEQYF,TGTGCCAGCAGATCCACACAAAGCTCCTACGAGCAGTACTTC
TRBJ2-3,TRBD2,many,TRBV27,CATHGAGGLTDTQYF,TGTGCCACCCATGGAGCGGGGGGGCTGACAGATACGCAGTATTTT
TRBJ1-2,NA,medium-sized,TRBV29-1,CSVAGSGADGYTF,TGCAGCGTTGCGGGGTCCGGCGCAGATGGCTACACCTTC
TRBJ2-5,NA,NA,TRBV30,CAWSLTRQETQYF,TGTGCCTGGAGTCTAACTAGGCAAGAGACCCAGTACTTC
TRBJ1-1,TRBD1,many,TRBV18,CASSLWGWDSVHTEAFF,TGTGCCAGCTCACTTTGGGGTTGGGACAGCGTTCACACTGAAGCTTTCTTT
TRBJ2-1,NA,many,TRBV6-2/TRBV6-3,CASSYLQGNPYNEQFF,TGTGCCAGCAGTTACCTACAGGGCAACCCCTACAATGAGCAGTTCTTC
TRBJ2-1,NA,many,TRBV6-6,CASRTGTRDNEQFF,TGTGCCAGCAGGACCGGGACCCGGGACAATGAGCAGTTCTTC
TRBJ2-3,NA,NA,TRBV12-5,CASGTRTDTQYF,TGTGCTAGTGGCACTCGTACAGATACGCAGTATTTT
TRBJ2-2,NA,many,TRBV7-2,CASSIGRTGELFF,TGTGCCAGCAGTATCGGGCGAACCGGGGAGCTGTTTTTT